This TCR beta chain was profiled in a study of memory CD4+ T cells and cytomegalovirus serostatus. Turning to the study itself: Donors were healthy Belgian adults, fewer than ten CMV seropositive and about two dozen seronegative.

Trimming stripped 1 base from V and 3 bases from J, with 13 bases between. There are 15 residues in the CDR3. Germline loops: CDR1 SGHRS, CDR2 YFSETQ. The assay was immunoSEQ multiplex PCR, and TCRdb's table has in-frame clones only and misses some. This sample has some 49,000 clones, with roughly 78% found just once. Single viable CD3+CD4+CD8-CD45RO+ cells were sorted as the memory CD4+ T cells. Serostatus was set by detecting CMV pp150, pp28, p38, p52 IgG. After thawing, CD4+ T cells were positively selected. Study-level points and caveats: Median bootstrapped AUC for CMV status was about 0.95 originally, about 0.9 US-trained.

Notes on this clone: As yet, its antigen is unknown.

The sequence was collected from an adult in good health and CMV-seronegative. V gene TRBV5-1 combines with J gene TRBJ1-1; TRBD1 is a possible D gene (6 bases). Sample: memory CD4+ T cells from blood. The CDR3 coding sequence is TGCGCCAGCAGCTTGAGGGACAATATTTACACTGAAGCTTTCTTT. It specifies CASSLRDNIYTEAFF.